The rows below give T cell receptor beta chains drawn from one sample of a study of T cell repertoires in cytomegalovirus infection. TCRdb recomputed calls from the reads with MiXCR, one row per CDR3 protein. The sample shows hundreds of thousands of distinct CDR3 sequences, about a third of them seen only once. No antigens are known for them. The sample was cultured CD8+ T cells from PBMCs, taken from culture after CMV antigen stimulation. Receptor source: a human donor in good health (CMV status not recorded). Some clones in this sample may be carry-over from other donors' samples. CDR3s include the opening cysteine and the closing phenylalanine or tryptophan. Each record gives: CDR3 protein, CDR3 DNA, clone size, V gene, CDR3 length, D gene, J gene. The D gene is left open where the match is weak. For some rows the clone size is stated as once, few or many, or as a class when expanded; others skip it.

cdr3_aa: CAISQGRDVETQYF
cdr3_nt: TGTGCCATCAGTCAGGGCAGGGACGTCGAGACCCAGTACTTC
clone_size: few
v_call: TRBV10-3
cdr3_length: 14
d_call: .
j_call: TRBJ2-5

cdr3_aa: CASSSPHRVIRNEQFF
cdr3_nt: TGTGCCAGCAGCTCCCCTCACAGGGTGATAAGGAATGAGCAGTTCTTC
clone_size: few
v_call: TRBV7-6
cdr3_length: 16
d_call: .
j_call: TRBJ2-1

cdr3_aa: CASILQNEQFF
cdr3_nt: TGTGCCAGCATATTACAAAATGAGCAGTTCTTC
clone_size: .
v_call: TRBV6-6
cdr3_length: 11
d_call: .
j_call: TRBJ2-1

cdr3_aa: CASSLWGQGSNQPQHF
cdr3_nt: TGTGCCAGCAGCTTGTGGGGACAGGGAAGCAATCAGCCCCAGCATTTT
clone_size: many
v_call: TRBV27
cdr3_length: 16
d_call: TRBD1
j_call: TRBJ1-5

cdr3_aa: CSARDLKRIKGPLDKNIQYF
cdr3_nt: TGCAGTGCTAGAGATCTGAAAAGAATAAAAGGTCCTCTAGACAAAAACATTCAGTACTTC
clone_size: .
v_call: TRBV20-1
cdr3_length: 20
d_call: .
j_call: TRBJ2-4

cdr3_aa: CASISTGSDSTDTQYF
cdr3_nt: TGTGCCAGCATTAGTACAGGGTCGGACAGCACAGATACGCAGTATTTT
clone_size: .
v_call: TRBV2
cdr3_length: 16
d_call: .
j_call: TRBJ2-3

cdr3_aa: CASSQEGSSYNSPLHF
cdr3_nt: TGTGCCAGCAGCCAAGAAGGGAGCTCCTATAATTCACCCCTCCACTTT
clone_size: few
v_call: TRBV4-2
cdr3_length: 16
d_call: .
j_call: TRBJ1-6

cdr3_aa: CASSQDPPPSGGADTQYF
cdr3_nt: TGCGCCAGCAGCCAAGACCCTCCTCCTAGCGGGGGGGCAGATACGCAGTATTTT
clone_size: once
v_call: TRBV4-1
cdr3_length: 18
d_call: TRBD2
j_call: TRBJ2-3

cdr3_aa: CASSLDTLRSPLHF
cdr3_nt: TGTGCCAGCAGCTTGGACACCCTACGTTCACCCCTCCACTTT
clone_size: many
v_call: TRBV7-8
cdr3_length: 14
d_call: .
j_call: TRBJ1-6

cdr3_aa: CASSLNRNEKLFF
cdr3_nt: TGTGCCAGCAGCCTCAATAGGAATGAAAAACTGTTTTTT
clone_size: few
v_call: TRBV7-2
cdr3_length: 13
d_call: .
j_call: TRBJ1-4

cdr3_aa: CASSESGITGELFF
cdr3_nt: TGCGCCAGCAGTGAGTCCGGGATCACCGGGGAGCTGTTTTTT
clone_size: once
v_call: TRBV10-1
cdr3_length: 14
d_call: .
j_call: TRBJ2-2

cdr3_aa: CASSAHRGGGEKLFF
cdr3_nt: TGTGCCAGCAGCGCTCACAGGGGTGGCGGTGAAAAACTGTTTTTT
clone_size: few
v_call: TRBV9
cdr3_length: 15
d_call: TRBD1
j_call: TRBJ1-4

cdr3_aa: CASSGLTSGGTDTQYF
cdr3_nt: TGCGCCAGCAGCGGGCTTACTAGCGGGGGGACAGATACGCAGTATTTT
clone_size: .
v_call: TRBV5-1
cdr3_length: 16
d_call: TRBD2
j_call: TRBJ2-3

cdr3_aa: CASSPPALNTEAFF
cdr3_nt: TGTGCCAGCAGTCCCCCGGCCTTGAACACTGAAGCTTTCTTT
clone_size: .
v_call: TRBV12-3/TRBV12-4
cdr3_length: 14
d_call: .
j_call: TRBJ1-1

cdr3_aa: CASSQTSGGKTDNEQFF
cdr3_nt: TGTGCCAGCTCCCAGACTAGCGGGGGAAAGACGGACAATGAGCAGTTCTTC
clone_size: few
v_call: TRBV12-3/TRBV12-4
cdr3_length: 17
d_call: TRBD2
j_call: TRBJ2-1

cdr3_aa: CASSISLSSGNTIYF
cdr3_nt: TGTGCCAGTAGTATATCACTCAGCTCTGGAAACACCATATATTTT
clone_size: .
v_call: TRBV19
cdr3_length: 15
d_call: .
j_call: TRBJ1-3

cdr3_aa: CSAGTTAWSLSSYNSPLHF
cdr3_nt: TGCAGTGCAGGGACGACGGCATGGAGTTTAAGCTCCTATAATTCACCCCTCCACTTT
clone_size: .
v_call: TRBV20-1
cdr3_length: 19
d_call: .
j_call: TRBJ1-6

cdr3_aa: CASRSRDWTGETQYF
cdr3_nt: TGTGCCAGCAGATCCCGGGACTGGACGGGAGAGACCCAGTACTTC
clone_size: .
v_call: TRBV2
cdr3_length: 15
d_call: .
j_call: TRBJ2-5

cdr3_aa: CASSFTGVGRQPQHF
cdr3_nt: TGTGCCAGCAGTTTTACAGGGGTCGGGCGTCAGCCCCAGCATTTT
clone_size: once
v_call: TRBV28
cdr3_length: 15
d_call: TRBD1
j_call: TRBJ1-5

cdr3_aa: CATSRDPRLPQETQYF
cdr3_nt: TGTGCCACCAGCAGGGACCCACGCTTACCCCAAGAGACCCAGTACTTC
clone_size: .
v_call: TRBV15
cdr3_length: 16
d_call: .
j_call: TRBJ2-5

cdr3_aa: CASSVNQGDSYGYTF
cdr3_nt: TGTGCCAGCAGCGTAAACCAGGGGGACTCTTATGGCTACACCTTC
clone_size: .
v_call: TRBV9
cdr3_length: 15
d_call: TRBD1
j_call: TRBJ1-2

cdr3_aa: CASSFPSGGTYNEQFF
cdr3_nt: TGTGCCAGCAGCTTCCCAAGCGGGGGAACCTACAATGAGCAGTTCTTC
clone_size: few
v_call: TRBV7-9
cdr3_length: 16
d_call: TRBD2
j_call: TRBJ2-1

cdr3_aa: CATSDTGDTGELFF
cdr3_nt: TGTGCCACCAGTGACACCGGGGACACCGGGGAGCTGTTTTTT
clone_size: .
v_call: TRBV24-1
cdr3_length: 14
d_call: .
j_call: TRBJ2-2

cdr3_aa: CASSLPAGNSPLHF
cdr3_nt: TGTGCCAGCAGCTTACCCGCCGGGAATTCACCCCTCCACTTT
clone_size: few
v_call: TRBV7-9
cdr3_length: 14
d_call: .
j_call: TRBJ1-6

cdr3_aa: CASSPPVWDRDEQYF
cdr3_nt: TGTGCCAGCAGCCCACCCGTATGGGACAGGGACGAGCAGTACTTC
clone_size: few
v_call: TRBV7-9
cdr3_length: 15
d_call: TRBD1
j_call: TRBJ2-7

cdr3_aa: CASSSLPGNGYGYTF
cdr3_nt: TGTGCCAGCAGCTCCCTGCCAGGGAATGGGTATGGCTACACCTTC
clone_size: few
v_call: TRBV7-6
cdr3_length: 15
d_call: .
j_call: TRBJ1-2

cdr3_aa: CATSDPRDSHQETQYF
cdr3_nt: TGTGCCACCAGTGATCCCCGGGACAGCCACCAAGAGACCCAGTACTTC
clone_size: .
v_call: TRBV24-1
cdr3_length: 16
d_call: TRBD1
j_call: TRBJ2-5

cdr3_aa: CSILKRDREGSPLHF
cdr3_nt: TGCAGCATTCTAAAGAGAGACAGGGAGGGATCACCCCTCCACTTT
clone_size: few
v_call: TRBV20-1
cdr3_length: 15
d_call: TRBD1
j_call: TRBJ1-6

cdr3_aa: CASSGGIELFF
cdr3_nt: TGTGCCAGTTCGGGGGGGATCGAGCTGTTTTTT
clone_size: many
v_call: TRBV12-3/TRBV12-4
cdr3_length: 11
d_call: TRBD2
j_call: TRBJ2-2

cdr3_aa: CASSQVGGINGYTF
cdr3_nt: TGCGCCAGCAGCCAAGTAGGGGGGATTAATGGCTACACCTTC
clone_size: few
v_call: TRBV4-1
cdr3_length: 14
d_call: .
j_call: TRBJ1-2

cdr3_aa: CASSGDSDRLENTEAFF
cdr3_nt: TGTGCCAGCAGCGGGGACAGCGACAGACTGGAGAACACTGAAGCTTTCTTT
clone_size: .
v_call: TRBV5-4
cdr3_length: 17
d_call: TRBD1
j_call: TRBJ1-1

cdr3_aa: CASSLVRTSGGPETQYF
cdr3_nt: TGTGCCAGCAGTTTAGTTAGGACTAGCGGGGGGCCAGAGACCCAGTACTTC
clone_size: few
v_call: TRBV28
cdr3_length: 17
d_call: TRBD2
j_call: TRBJ2-5

cdr3_aa: CASIASGVENIQYF
cdr3_nt: TGTGCCAGCATAGCTAGCGGGGTTGAAAACATTCAGTACTTC
clone_size: few
v_call: TRBV7-9
cdr3_length: 14
d_call: TRBD2
j_call: TRBJ2-4

cdr3_aa: CASSFLSGGSTDTQYF
cdr3_nt: TGTGCCAGCAGCTTCTTGAGCGGGGGAAGCACAGATACGCAGTATTTT
clone_size: .
v_call: TRBV7-8
cdr3_length: 16
d_call: TRBD2
j_call: TRBJ2-3

cdr3_aa: CASSDLAGGQETQYF
cdr3_nt: TGTGCCAGCAGTGACCTAGCGGGGGGTCAAGAGACCCAGTACTTC
clone_size: .
v_call: TRBV6-1
cdr3_length: 15
d_call: TRBD2
j_call: TRBJ2-5

cdr3_aa: CASSFPWEAGGSNEQFF
cdr3_nt: TGTGCCAGCAGTTTCCCCTGGGAAGCGGGGGGCTCGAATGAGCAGTTCTTC
clone_size: .
v_call: TRBV7-9
cdr3_length: 17
d_call: TRBD2
j_call: TRBJ2-1

cdr3_aa: CASRTGSSYNEQFF
cdr3_nt: TGTGCCAGCAGGACAGGGAGCTCCTACAATGAGCAGTTCTTC
clone_size: many
v_call: TRBV2
cdr3_length: 14
d_call: TRBD1
j_call: TRBJ2-1

cdr3_aa: CASSFGGGWRTEAFF
cdr3_nt: TGTGCCAGCAGTTTTGGGGGGGGGTGGCGAACTGAAGCTTTCTTT
clone_size: .
v_call: TRBV2
cdr3_length: 15
d_call: .
j_call: TRBJ1-1

cdr3_aa: CASHGAYTGELFF
cdr3_nt: TGTGCCAGTCACGGGGCCTACACCGGGGAGCTGTTTTTT
clone_size: many
v_call: TRBV6-1
cdr3_length: 13
d_call: .
j_call: TRBJ2-2

cdr3_aa: CASSVGGGFPYNEQFF
cdr3_nt: TGTGCCAGCAGCGTAGGGGGGGGCTTTCCCTACAATGAGCAGTTCTTC
clone_size: .
v_call: TRBV9
cdr3_length: 16
d_call: .
j_call: TRBJ2-1

cdr3_aa: CASSFRQGWTGELFF
cdr3_nt: TGTGCCAGCAGTTTTAGACAGGGATGGACCGGGGAGCTGTTTTTT
clone_size: few
v_call: TRBV6-5
cdr3_length: 15
d_call: TRBD1
j_call: TRBJ2-2